The following is a T cell receptor beta chain sequence with its context. Only in-frame clones appear in the TCRdb table, and some are missing; sequencing was by immunoSEQ multiplex PCR. The table includes around 320,000 clones, roughly 90% detected once. Germline CDR1 is LNHNV and CDR2 is YYDKDF (reference sequence). The CDR3 covers 16 residues. Trimming removed 4 bases at V and 4 bases at J, with 16 bases between. This entry belongs to a study of blood T cell repertoires in COVID-19. This chain uses TRBV15 with TRBJ1-4, with D tentatively TRBD1 (5 bases). This TCR was recovered from a man aged 18 to 29 with active or convalescent COVID-19. The sample consisted of peripheral blood. DNA for the CDR3: TGTGCCACCAGCACACCTGGGGGGAGAGATAATGAAAAACTGTTTTTT. As protein: CATSTPGGRDNEKLFF.